The clone carrying this T cell receptor (beta chain) was picked up a small number of times. Its antigen is undetermined. Other DNA variants within this sample encode the same CDR3. The record originates from a study of beta chain features in type 1 diabetes. Study overall: Cell yields, gender and age were comparable in patients and healthy donors.

The CDR3 runs 13 residues. In germline, CDR1 is MNHEY, CDR2 SVGAGI. The V and J ends lost 2 bases and 0 bases respectively, with 4 bases between them. Study observations and caveats: People with Type 1 diabetes carried modestly yet significantly shorter TCRB CDR3s in all four CD4+ subsets. Healthy donors had naive, central memory and Treg TCRB repertoires that appeared less similar than those seen among patients.

Expressed TCRB transcripts were sequenced because the isolated RNA had all been reverse transcribed beforehand. Read counts averaged roughly 4 million for samples of naive, central memory and regulatory T cells. Profiled with immunoSEQ multiplex PCR; TCRdb holds only in-frame clones, not every one. The table has about 700,000 clones, around 15% seen once; the top ten hold approximately 0.022%. The V and J genes are TRBV6-5 and TRBJ1-1; D not certain. The source is a man aged 18 to 30 with type 1 diabetes. The specimen sequenced was naive CD4+ T cells from blood. The CDR3 DNA sequence: TGTGCCAGCAGTTACCGCATGAACACTGAAGCTTTCTTT. Encoded protein: CASSYRMNTEAFF.